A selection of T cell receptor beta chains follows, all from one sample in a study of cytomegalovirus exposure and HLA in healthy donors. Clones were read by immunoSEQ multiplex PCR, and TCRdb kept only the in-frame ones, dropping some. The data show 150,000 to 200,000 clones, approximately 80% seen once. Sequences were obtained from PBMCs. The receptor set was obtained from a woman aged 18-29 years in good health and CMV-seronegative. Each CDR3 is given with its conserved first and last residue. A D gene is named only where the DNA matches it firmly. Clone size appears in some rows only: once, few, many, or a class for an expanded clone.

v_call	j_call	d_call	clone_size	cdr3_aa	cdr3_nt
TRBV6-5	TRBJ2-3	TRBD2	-	CASMGTSVDTDTQYF	TGTGCCAGCATGGGGACTAGCGTGGACACAGATACGCAGTATTTT
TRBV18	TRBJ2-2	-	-	CASSPSQEAPNTGELFF	TGTGCCAGCTCACCGTCCCAGGAGGCACCGAACACCGGGGAGCTGTTTTTT
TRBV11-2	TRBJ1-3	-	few	CASSLDTRDLSGNTIYF	TGTGCCAGCAGCTTAGATACCCGGGATCTCTCTGGAAACACCATATATTTT
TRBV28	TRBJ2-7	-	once	CASSFSWSEDYEQYF	TGTGCCAGCAGTTTCTCTTGGTCGGAGGACTACGAGCAGTACTTC
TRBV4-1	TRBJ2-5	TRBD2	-	CASSHYGYLAGGPSYVTETQYF	TGCGCCAGCAGCCACTACGGATATCTAGCGGGAGGGCCCTCGTATGTGACCGAGACCCAGTACTTC
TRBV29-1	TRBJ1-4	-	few	CSRDSTTNEKLFF	TGCAGCCGTGACTCAACAACTAATGAAAAACTGTTTTTT
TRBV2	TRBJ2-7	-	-	CASLRGGYEQYF	TGTGCCAGCCTTCGCGGAGGCTACGAGCAGTACTTC
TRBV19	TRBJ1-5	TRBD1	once	CASSDRAGTNQPQHF	TGTGCCAGTAGTGACAGGGCTGGAACGAATCAGCCCCAGCATTTT
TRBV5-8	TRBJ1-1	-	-	CASSLYAGNTEAFF	TGTGCCAGCAGCTTGTACGCGGGGAACACTGAAGCTTTCTTT
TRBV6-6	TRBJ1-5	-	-	CASRDISNQPQHF	TGTGCCAGCCGGGACATAAGCAATCAGCCCCAGCATTTT
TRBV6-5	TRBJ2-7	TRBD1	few	CASSSPGQGSYEQYF	TGTGCCAGCAGTTCCCCGGGACAGGGGTCGTACGAGCAGTACTTC
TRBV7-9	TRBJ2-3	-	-	CASSLAGEDTQYF	TGTGCCAGCAGCTTAGCGGGAGAAGATACGCAGTATTTT
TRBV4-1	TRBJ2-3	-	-	CASSQIGREDTQYF	TGCGCCAGCAGCCAAATCGGACGGGAAGATACGCAGTATTTT
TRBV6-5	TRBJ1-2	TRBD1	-	CASSQGAHGYTF	TGTGCCAGCAGCCAGGGGGCGCACGGCTACACCTTC
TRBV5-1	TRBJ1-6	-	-	CASSLTSSPLHF	TGCGCCAGCAGCTTGACTTCCTCACCCCTCCACTTT
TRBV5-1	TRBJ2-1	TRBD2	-	CASSLIPSGATTYNEQFF	TGCGCCAGCAGCTTAATCCCTAGCGGGGCCACGACCTACAATGAGCAGTTCTTC
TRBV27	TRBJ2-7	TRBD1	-	CASRTGQGIRYEQYF	TGTGCCAGCAGAACGGGACAGGGGATTCGCTACGAGCAGTACTTC
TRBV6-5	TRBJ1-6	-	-	CASKTGTQNSPLHF	TGTGCCAGCAAGACCGGGACACAAAATTCACCCCTCCACTTT
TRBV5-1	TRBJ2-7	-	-	CASSSSTGRGYEQYF	TGCGCCAGCAGCTCCTCCACAGGGCGAGGCTACGAGCAGTACTTC
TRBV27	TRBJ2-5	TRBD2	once	CASSSGGPRETQYF	TGTGCCAGCAGCTCGGGGGGGCCCCGGGAGACCCAGTACTTC
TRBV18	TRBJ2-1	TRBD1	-	CASSPQRTGSYNEQFF	TGTGCCAGCTCACCACAGCGGACAGGATCCTACAATGAGCAGTTCTTC
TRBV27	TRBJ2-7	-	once	CASSQGLVIYEQYF	TGTGCCAGCAGTCAGGGGCTAGTCATCTACGAGCAGTACTTC
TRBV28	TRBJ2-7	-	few	CASSTGTHDTGEQYF	TGTGCCAGCAGCACCGGGACACACGATACGGGCGAGCAGTACTTC
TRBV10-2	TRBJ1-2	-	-	CASSEEGAYGYTF	TGCGCCAGCAGTGAGGAGGGTGCTTATGGCTACACCTTC
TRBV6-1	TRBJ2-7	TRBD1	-	CASSVPKGQGPYEQYF	TGTGCCAGCAGTGTCCCCAAAGGACAGGGTCCCTACGAGCAGTACTTC
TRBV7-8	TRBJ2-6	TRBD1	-	CASSTMGRGQTGANVLTF	TGTGCCAGCAGCACAATGGGCAGGGGGCAGACTGGGGCCAACGTCCTGACTTTC
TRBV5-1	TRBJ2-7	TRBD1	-	CASSLTGQGNWDEQYF	TGCGCCAGCAGCTTAACGGGACAGGGGAATTGGGACGAGCAGTACTTC
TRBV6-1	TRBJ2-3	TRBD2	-	CASSDPSGTYTDTQYF	TGTGCCAGCAGTGACCCTAGCGGAACTTACACAGATACGCAGTATTTT
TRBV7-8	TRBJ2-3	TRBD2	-	CASSPGGSLGTDTQYF	TGTGCCAGCAGCCCCGGGGGGAGCTTAGGCACAGATACGCAGTATTTT
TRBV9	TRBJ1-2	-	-	CASSVEAGIGYGYTF	TGTGCCAGCAGCGTCGAAGCAGGGATCGGCTATGGCTACACCTTC
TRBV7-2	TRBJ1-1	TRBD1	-	CASSFPDRDTEAFF	TGTGCCAGCAGCTTCCCGGACAGGGACACTGAAGCTTTCTTT
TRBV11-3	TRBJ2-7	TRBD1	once	CASRRSGQGFYEQYF	TGTGCCAGCAGGAGATCGGGACAGGGATTCTACGAGCAGTACTTC
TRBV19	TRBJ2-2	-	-	CASRYTPQGHTGELFF	TGTGCCAGTCGATATACGCCCCAGGGGCACACCGGGGAGCTGTTTTTT